The 15 T cell receptor delta chains listed next were all sequenced from one sample in a study of γδ T cells in repeated Plasmodium falciparum infection (dated by TCRdb to the early 2020s). Library preparation used multiplex PCR. Sequencing relied on an Illumina MiSeq. TCRdb reprocessed the public data with the CATT caller; entries with the same nucleotide sequence were combined afterwards. The sample table holds about 51,000 delta-chain clones, of which about 2% were seen once. The ten largest clones represent around 22% of the sample. For bulk TCR repertoire analysis, Vgamma9/Vdelta2+ and Vdelta2-negative gammadelta T cell populations were flow-sorted out of peripheral blood mononuclear cells. Source material: gamma-delta T cells from blood. These receptors were obtained from a pool of human donors (malaria-infected and uninfected, not separated).

This clone was seen repeatedly, ten times or more. TCRdb assigns this DNA the protein of a much larger clone, which departs from its translation at residue 3; this likely reflects a read error, and the protein shown comes from translating the DNA. This sequence joins TRDV3 and TRDJ1; 9 bases agree with TRDD3. Since TCRdb gives no J gene, matching the DNA to germline was used here to assign it. The CDR3 totals 23 residues. In germline, CDR1 is TVYSNPD, CDR2 GDNSRS (reference sequence). V was clipped by 3 bases and J by 0 bases; unmatched bases: 32. The CDR3, as DNA: TGTGCCTTCCTCAGTACTGGGGGACAGACGGCGAAAGTGGGGGTGAGATACACCGATAAACTCATCTTT. This gives the protein CAFLSTGGQTAKVGVRYTDKLIF.

By proportion, this clone is medium-sized. The same CDR3 can be traced to other DNA sequences in this sample. The chain employs TRDV1 and TRDJ1; 7 bases agree with TRDD2. With V trimmed by 3 bases and J by 5 bases, 27 bases remained unmatched. Germline CDR1 and CDR2: TSWWSYY and QGS. The CDR3 spans 21 residues. The CDR3 DNA follows: TGTGCTCTTGGGGATGGGGCCTTCCAATCCCTCTTTACCCTTCCTGGAGATAAACTCATCTTT. The encoded protein is CALGDGAFQSLFTLPGDKLIF.

On this clone: A far larger clone is only one base removed, so a read error is likely. Other nucleotide sequences from this sample produce the same CDR3. The chain joins TRDV1 to TRDJ1; 10 nucleotides line up with TRDD3. No J segment appears in TCRdb, so it was assigned here by matching the sequence to germline. Germline V gene sequence: CDR1 TSWWSYY, CDR2 QGS. V was pared by 2 bases and J by 0 bases, with 24 bases of the junction left unmatched. CDR3 length equals 23 residues. The DNA of the CDR3 is TGTGCTCTTGGGGAATTGCTACCCGCGCGAGGGAGAGGGGGGATACGCGACACCGATAAACTCATCTTT. Amino acids: CALGELLPARGRGGIRDTDKLIF.

This clone showed up many times. With only one base between it and a far larger clone, this is likely a read error. This sample also contains other DNA sequences that code for the same CDR3. V is TRDV1 and J is TRDJ1; TRDD3 matches 10 bases. The J gene comes from matching the DNA to germline here; TCRdb lacks it. This CDR3 has 19 residues. CDR1 is TSWWSYY and CDR2 is QGS in the germline V gene. The V and J ends lost 8 bases and 2 bases, in that order; junction bases with no gene match: 20. CDR3 in DNA: TGTGCTCTTTACCCCCTCTGGGGGATATCTGGAACCTATACCGATAAACTCATCTTT. Protein sequence: CALYPLWGISGTYTDKLIF.

This clone appeared once. The junction shows a germline mismatch at one end, possibly a read error. This chain links TRDV2 with TRDJ3, with D possibly TRDD3 on 6 matching bases. The J gene is not listed in TCRdb, so it was assigned here from a DNA match to germline. Germline-derived CDR1 and CDR2 are GEAIGNYY and EKD. CDR3 length: 15 residues. The CDR3 protein is CAGDWGPWDTRQMFF. In DNA form, the CDR3 reads TGCGCTGGGGATTGGGGGCCCTGGGACACCCGACAGATGTTTTTC.

In this sample, this clone turned up many times. This likely reflects a read error, since a far larger clone is one base away. Within the sample, other DNA sequences also encode this same CDR3. The V gene corresponds to TRDV2; no J gene was called; TRDD3, the table's D call, lacks a check against the DNA. CDR1 is GEAIGNYY and CDR2 is EKD in the germline V gene. The CDR3 loop spans 18 amino acids. The CDR3 sequence: CACDSLGDGPKYTDKLIF. The CDR3 DNA sequence: TGTGCCTGTGACAGCCTCGGGGACGGACCTAAGTACACCGATAAGCTCATCTTT.

Many counts were recorded for this clone. Here the CDR3 DNA reads TGTGCTCTTGGGGAACTAAATTGGAGAACCCCACGGGTACTGGGGGATACGGGGAAGTCCTGGGACACCCGACAGATGTTTTTC. Residues: CALGELNWRTPRVLGDTGKSWDTRQMFF. The chain joins TRDV1 to TRDJ3; 13 bases match TRDD3. The J gene, not given by TCRdb, was assigned here from a germline match of the nucleotide sequence. The ends lost 0 bases at V and 1 base at J; junction bases unmatched: 27. Per germline, CDR1 TSWWSYY and CDR2 QGS. The CDR3 contains 28 residues.

At least ten counts were recorded for this clone. The amino acid sequence in TCRdb belongs to a much larger clone and departs from this DNA's translation at residue 15, likely a sequencing read error; the sequence shown is translated from the DNA. This rearrangement joins TRDV3 to TRDJ3; 8 bases fit TRDD3. Germline CDR1 TVYSNPD, CDR2 GDNSRS (reference sequence). The CDR3 totals 19 residues. Here the CDR3 DNA reads TGTGCCTCACCCACATACAAGGGATACGCTTCCTGGGACACCCAACAGATGTTTTTC. Translating gives CASPTYKGYASWDTQQMFF.

Note on this clone: TCRdb's entry gives the protein of a much larger clone, which mismatches this DNA's translation at residue 4, likely from a read error; the protein reported here is translated from the DNA. The CDR3 sequence: CAFRRAFKSMRDNSYTDKLIF. The CDR3 coding sequence is TGTGCCTTTCGCCGGGCCTTCAAGTCGATGAGGGACAACTCGTACACCGATAAACTCATCTTT. This chain uses TRDV3 with TRDJ1; maybe TRDD2 (5 bases). The J gene was not available in TCRdb and was assigned here by matching the DNA to germline segments. Germline loops: CDR1 TVYSNPD, CDR2 GDNSRS (reference sequence). Trimming cost V 2 bases and J 0 bases, with 34 bases left between them. The CDR3 has 21 residues. Using reference TRDV3 and TRDJ1 for the parts outside the CDR3, the full variable domain is CDKVTQSSPDQTVASGSEVVLLCTYDTVYSNPDLFWYRIRPDYSFQFVFYGDNSRSEGADFTQGRFSVKHILTQKAFHLVISPVRTEDSATYYCAFRRAFKSMRDNSYTDKLIFGKGTRVTVEP.

This clone was observed a few times. The protein TCRdb lists belongs to a much larger clone and differs from this DNA's translation at residue 19, which points to a read error; the protein shown is made from the DNA. The V gene is TRDV2, but the J gene lacks a call; no DNA check was done on the table's D call, TRDD3. The CDR3 runs 21 residues. CDR1 and CDR2 from the germline V gene are GEAIGNYY and EKD. The CDR3 is CACDTFLPYWGIEEDTRQTFF. In DNA form, the CDR3 reads TGTGCCTGTGACACCTTTCTTCCATACTGGGGGATAGAAGAGGACACCCGACAGACGTTTTTC.

In this sample, this clone turned up a few times. A far larger clone lies a single base away; this is likely a read error. The identical CDR3 is also encoded by other nucleotide sequences in the sample. CDR3 DNA sequence: TGTGCTCTTGGGGAAGCCCCTTCCGCGAAAAACGCACTGGGGGAGTACACCGATAAGCTCATCTTT. As protein: CALGEAPSAKNALGEYTDKLIF. The J gene has no call, while the V gene is TRDV1; the table calls TRDD3, which could not be checked here. The CDR3 consists of 22 residues. The germline gives CDR1 TSWWSYY, CDR2 QGS.

There are many counts of this clone. TCRdb shows a much larger clone's protein in place of this DNA's translation, and the two differ at residue 7, likely through a read error; the protein shown is translated from the DNA. The chain has TRAV38-2/DV8 and TRDJ1; TRDD3 agrees at 12 bases. Germline V gene lookup returns CDR1 TSESDYY and CDR2 QEAYKQQN. This CDR3 spans 24 amino acids. V lost 1 base, J lost 1 base, and 26 bases stayed unmatched. CDR3 DNA sequence: TGTGCTTATAGGAGCTTCGGATACTTCCAAGCTACGTACTGGGGGATACCGGCCACCGATAAACTCATCTTT. Translated: CAYRSFGYFQATYWGIPATDKLIF.

Turning to this clone: TCRdb's protein for this DNA is that of a much larger clone and differs from the translation at residue 14, likely a read error; the protein shown is the DNA translation. The rearrangement links TRDV3 to TRDJ1, with TRDD2 matching 8 bases. Germline CDR1 is TVYSNPD and CDR2 is GDNSRS (reference sequence). The CDR3 runs 16 residues. Here the CDR3 reads CAFRFLLGLYTDKFIF. CDR3 bases: TGTGCCTTTCGCTTCCTACTAGGACTGTACACCGATAAATTCATCTTT.

To note about this clone: This DNA translates differently at residue 15 from the TCRdb protein, which is that of a much larger clone; a read error is likely, and the protein shown is the DNA's own translation. The chain couples TRAV38-2/DV8 to TRDJ1, with D tentatively TRDD3 (7 bases). TCRdb is silent on the J gene; assignment here came from matching the DNA to germline. This CDR3 has 20 amino acids. Per germline, CDR1 TSESDYY and CDR2 QEAYKQQN. V was clipped by 7 bases and J by 4 bases, with 35 bases between them. Here the CDR3 DNA reads TGTGCTTATTGGCGGATTTCCTATCTGGGGGCCCCGGGCAACATCGATAAACTCATCTTT. Translated, it gives CAYWRISYLGAPGNIDKLIF.

This clone was counted between two and nine times. It is likely a read error: a sequence one base away is far more abundant. The same CDR3 is also encoded by other DNA sequences in this sample. V is TRDV1 and J is TRDJ1; 8 bases align to TRDD3. The CDR3 covers 27 residues. Germline lookup yields CDR1 TSWWSYY and CDR2 QGS. Trimming took 5 bases from V and 0 from J; bases not matched to a gene: 41. The CDR3 reads CALGPSSGGIETPPMRVELTYTDKLIF. CDR3 in DNA: TGTGCTCTTGGGCCGAGCTCAGGGGGGATAGAGACCCCTCCTATGAGGGTGGAATTAACGTACACCGATAAACTCATCTTT.